This TCR beta chain was recovered during a study of blood T cell repertoires in COVID-19 (TCRdb year 2020). Background on the whole study: Samples from collaborators originated in the United States, Italy and Spain and spanned both the acute and convalescent phases of COVID-19. Where available, HLA class I and class II types were taken from metadata supplied by the sample provider and were not determined by assay-based typing. The samples were drawn from two sources: the first 160 participants of the ongoing ImmuneRACE study, and about 1,300 subjects contributed by 6 global collaborators. Deeply sampled blood TCRbeta repertoires from subjects exposed to, actively infected with, or recovered from COVID-19 were included in the dataset. Nearly every sample came with metadata listing a de-identified subject ID, COVID-19 status, age in years and sex. The material from the prospective study consisted of cDNA or gDNA derived from T cells, B-cell-depleted T cells, or PBMCs. The repertoires were released in a freely available public database intended as a resource for research on the immune response to SARS-CoV-2. General study outcomes and caveats: How much clinical and demographic metadata was included differed by source and by participant, and the metadata was provided uncurated.

TCRbeta CDR3 regions were amplified from genomic DNA using the immunoSEQ Assay, a bias-controlled multiplex PCR. The study's processing was this. The number of nucleated cells in each sample was estimated by amplification of reference gene primers within the assay. To quantify the absolute abundance of each unique TCRbeta CDR3 rearrangement, sequence reads were collapsed and filtered. For each sample, productive Simpson clonality was calculated by taking the square root of Simpson's diversity index across productive rearrangements. TCRdb carries this immuneACCESS record with in-frame sequences only. Its versions omit some clonotypes, under half of them owing to an unresolved V gene in the studies checked, with the rest unexplained. V, J and clone size are taken as reported in that table, and D and trimming were inferred from the DNA itself. The sample table shows about 120,000 clones, and more than 60% are seen once. The top ten clonotypes cover around 2.3% of the sample.

Collaborating institutions collected whole blood in K2EDTA tubes following their own protocols. For TCRbeta analysis, collaborator samples were shipped as frozen whole blood, as isolated PBMCs, or as DNA extracted from either sample type. As to this clone: Its antigen is still unknown. Base quality data are lacking; no much larger clone is found one base away.

From the cysteine up to the phenylalanine, the CDR3 has a length of 17 residues. Of the read, only the CDR3 DNA is kept; its 51 bases are in frame from base 1. The germline V gene gives CDR1 as LGHNA and CDR2 as YNFKEQ. V has 3 bases trimmed and J has 5 bases trimmed; junction bases matching no gene number 14. The receptor was derived from a man aged 50-59 years with acute or convalescent COVID-19. The chain employs TRBV4-2 and TRBJ2-5, with TRBD2 matching 8 junction bases. Sample: peripheral blood. The nucleotide sequence reads TGTGCCAGCAGCCAGGCGGGGGGACGGGGGGCCTTCGAGACCCAGTACTTC. The translation is CASSQAGGRGAFETQYF.